This T cell receptor beta chain was found in a study of blood T cell repertoires in COVID-19. On the study more broadly: The origin of the acute and convalescent COVID-19 samples was the United States, Italy and Spain. Sample material is recorded as cDNA or gDNA derived from T cells, B-cell-depleted T cells, or PBMCs.

Authors' methods: Nucleated cell counts were estimated from reference gene primer amplification. Here immunoSEQ multiplex PCR was the method, and the copy in TCRdb shows in-frame clones only, minus some. That table is the source of V, J and clone size, and D and trimming were worked out from the DNA. This sample has some 230,000 clones, with 83% found just once. V was pared by 3 bases and J by 2 bases, with 4 bases of the junction left unmatched. Germline assignment: CDR1 MRHNA and CDR2 SNTAGT. CDR3 size: 15 residues. Sequencing input: peripheral blood. This TCR came from a woman in her 50s with acute or convalescent COVID-19. The genes are TRBV6-4 and TRBJ2-3, with 8 bases aligning to TRBD2. CDR3 in amino acids: CASSETGGATDTQYF. The CDR3 DNA is TGTGCCAGCAGTGAGACGGGGGGGGCCACAGATACGCAGTATTTT.